Listed here is a single T cell receptor (beta chain). Clones were read by immunoSEQ multiplex PCR, and TCRdb kept only the in-frame ones, dropping some. The sample has about 140,000 clones, just under 95% seen once; the top ten hold over 1.5%. The data were taken from a study of T cell responses to AZD1222 COVID-19 vaccine. Background on the study: Pooled samples include second doses given at about 4 or 12 weeks.

Sequenced material: peripheral blood, taken on day 0 of AZD1222 vaccination. The source of this sequence is an adult in good health.

Written as DNA, the CDR3 is TGTGCCAGCAGCCGCAACTTAAATTCACCCCTCCACTTT. This encodes CASSRNLNSPLHF. V gene TRBV5-4 combines with J gene TRBJ1-6, with D hard to call. The CDR3 contains 13 residues. Germline V CDR1 and CDR2: SGHNT, YYREEE (reference sequence). Trimming left V 4 bases short and J 7 bases short, with 9 bases between.